The 21 T cell receptor beta chains below all came from one sample that was sequenced in a study of blood T cell repertoires in COVID-19. Some clones are missing from TCRdb's copy, which holds only in-frame ones; the method was immunoSEQ multiplex PCR. The table records around 250,000 clones, 85% of them present only once. The sequencing sample was made of PBMCs or T cells enriched from blood (not recorded which). These receptors all come from a woman between 50 and 59 years old who had been exposed to COVID-19.

DNA for the CDR3: TGTGCCAGCAGCCCCCCTGGACAAACGAACTATGGCTACACCTTC. This encodes CASSPPGQTNYGYTF. The genes are TRBV3-1 (or the pseudogene TRBV3-2) and TRBJ1-2; weak D call: TRBD1 (5 bases). V was cut by 4 bases and J by 2 bases, with 14 bases left in between. Germline V lookup: CDR1 LGHDT, CDR2 YNNKEL (reference sequence). The CDR3 has 15 amino acids.

This chain connects TRBV28 to TRBJ1-1, with a tentative D call TRBD1 (5 bases). Trimming pared 2 bases from V and 4 bases from J, leaving 11 bases between. This CDR3 spans 14 amino acids. CDR1 is MDHEN and CDR2 is SYDVKM in the germline V gene. The CDR3 region has the DNA TGTGCCAGCAGTTTAAAGCACGGGGGCACTGAAGCTTTCTTT. Protein sequence: CASSLKHGGTEAFF.

The chain is built from TRBV10-2 and TRBJ1-3; the D is unclear. Trimming left V 3 bases short and J 0 bases short, with 12 bases between. The CDR3 totals 16 residues. Germline values: CDR1 WSHSY, CDR2 SAAADI. The CDR3 reads CASSDLGGLSGNTIYF. CDR3 sequence (DNA): TGCGCCAGCAGTGACCTTGGTGGGCTCTCTGGAAACACCATATATTTT.

The chain links TRBV11-2 to TRBJ2-3; D is perhaps TRBD1 (5 bases). The CDR3 extends over 14 amino acids. V was trimmed by 1 base and J by 8 bases, leaving 13 bases between them. Germline values: CDR1 SGHAT, CDR2 FQNNGV. This chain's CDR3 is CASSLVVGPSTQYF. CDR3 DNA: TGTGCCAGCAGCTTAGTCGTGGGGCCGAGTACGCAGTATTTT.

The J gene is TRBJ1-1, the V gene TRBV2, with D perhaps TRBD1 (6 bases). From germline, CDR1 is SNHLY and CDR2 FYNNEI. V lost 5 bases, J lost 5 bases, and 15 bases lay in between. CDR3 length: 14 residues. CDR3 region: CASSTTGLLTEAFF. In nucleotides, the CDR3 is TGTGCCAGCAGTACTACAGGGTTGCTTACTGAAGCTTTCTTT.

This clone appeared once. The V and J genes are TRBV2 and TRBJ2-1; TRBD2 matches 7 bases. V trimming: 6 bases; J trimming: 0 bases; junction bases outside the gene matches: 8. There are 16 residues in the CDR3. The V gene's germline CDR1 is SNHLY and CDR2 FYNNEI. The chain's CDR3 is CASSREAGPSYNEQFF. The CDR3 DNA is TGTGCCAGCAGCAGGGAAGCGGGGCCCTCCTACAATGAGCAGTTCTTC.

In this sample, this clone turned up once. This chain links TRBV4-3 with TRBJ2-3; unclear D gene. Per the germline V gene, CDR1 is LGHNA and CDR2 is YSLEER. The CDR3 consists of 16 residues. V lost 0 bases and J 0 bases, leaving 10 bases between the germline ends. CDR3 sequence reads: CASSQDGPLSTDTQYF. Here the CDR3 DNA reads TGCGCCAGCAGCCAAGATGGCCCCTTAAGCACAGATACGCAGTATTTT.

This rearrangement joins TRBV19 to TRBJ2-2; 7 positions agree with TRBD2. V gave up 7 bases and J gave up 7 bases; unmatched junction bases: 9. CDR1 LNHDA and CDR2 SQIVND come from the germline V gene (reference sequence). This CDR3 has 14 residues. In DNA, the CDR3 is TGTGCCAGTATTCAGAGGGAGGGGAGCGGGGAGCTGTTTTTT. It encodes CASIQREGSGELFF.

The chain is built from TRBV5-1 and TRBJ1-4, with 9 bases that match TRBD1. The CDR3 has 14 residues. Per the germline V gene, CDR1 is SGHRS and CDR2 is YFSETQ. V lost 4 bases to trimming and J lost 8 bases; unmatched junction nucleotides: 6. The CDR3, as DNA: TGCGCCAGCAGCCCTTCACAGGGGGCCGAAAAACTGTTTTTT. This translates into CASSPSQGAEKLFF.

V gene TRBV5-8 combines with J gene TRBJ2-1; a weak D match, TRBD2 (7 bases). V was cut by 4 bases and J by 6 bases, with 17 bases left in between. Germline CDR1 is SGHTS and CDR2 is YDEGEE. This CDR3 is built from 15 residues. The CDR3 DNA reads as TGTGCCAGCAGCACCGGGACAAGGGGGGGCAATGAGCAGTTCTTC. It translates to CASSTGTRGGNEQFF.

V usage is TRBV21-1 and J usage is TRBJ2-6; the table names TRBD1, a call not compared with the DNA. TRBV21-1 is a pseudogene locus. CDR3 size: 18 residues. The CDR3 loop reads CARLKTGLKRSGANVLTF. In nucleotides, the CDR3 is TGTGCCAGGCTGAAGACAGGGTTGAAACGCTCTGGGGCCAACGTCCTGACTTTC.

This rearrangement joins TRBV18 to TRBJ1-2; a weak D match, TRBD1 (6 bases). The CDR3 length is 15 residues. In germline, CDR1 is KGHSH, CDR2 LQKENI. Trimming cost V 2 bases and J 1 base, with 11 bases left between them. CDR3 loop: CASSPSAGDNYGYTF. DNA of the CDR3: TGTGCCAGCTCACCATCCGCAGGGGATAACTATGGCTACACCTTC.

The chain recombines TRBV11-2 with TRBJ2-3; 12 bases are a match to TRBD2. V was pared by 1 base and J by 3 bases, with 5 bases of the junction left unmatched. CDR3 length: 17 amino acids. Per germline, CDR1 SGHAT and CDR2 FQNNGV. CDR3 nucleotides: TGTGCCAGCAGCTTAGGGGCTAGCGGGGGGGAAACAGATACGCAGTATTTT. Translation gives CASSLGASGGETDTQYF. Supplemented by reference TRBV11-2 and TRBJ2-3, the full variable domain reads EAGVAQSPRYKIIEKRQSVAFWCNPISGHATLYWYQQILGQGPKLLIQFQNNGVVDDSQLPKDRFSAERLKGVDSTLKIQPAKLEDSAVYLCASSLGASGGETDTQYFGPGTRLTVL.

The CDR3 DNA follows: TGTGCCAGCAGAGACCGGGACAGCTTTGACGGCTACACCTTC. Protein sequence: CASRDRDSFDGYTF. This chain joins TRBV2 and TRBJ1-2, with 7 positions matching TRBD1. CDR1 is SNHLY, CDR2 FYNNEI, per germline. With V trimmed by 6 bases and J by 8 bases, 12 bases remained unmatched. This CDR3 is 14 amino acids long.

The gene calls are TRBV11-2 and TRBJ2-3, with D possibly matching TRBD1 (6 bases). CDR1 is SGHAT and CDR2 is FQNNGV in the germline V gene. This CDR3 comprises 14 residues. Between the trimmed V and J ends, which lost 5 bases and 5 bases, there was a span of 14 bases. The CDR3 loop is CASSRREGGDTQYF. The CDR3 nucleotides are TGTGCCAGCAGCCGACGTGAAGGGGGAGATACGCAGTATTTT.

The chain couples TRBV27 to TRBJ2-2; D unclear. The V gene's germline CDR1 is MNHEY and CDR2 SMNVEV (reference sequence). This CDR3 contains 12 residues. V lost 8 bases and J 4 bases, leaving 8 bases between the germline ends. The CDR3 DNA reads as TGTGCCAGCCGAGAAATCACCGGGGAGCTGTTTTTT. It is translated as CASREITGELFF.

The chain is built from TRBV5-8 and TRBJ1-1, with D unresolved. Trimming left V 2 bases short and J 1 base short, with 6 bases between. The length of the CDR3 is 13 residues. Germline V gene sequence: CDR1 SGHTS, CDR2 YDEGEE. CDR3 nucleotide sequence: TGTGCCAGCAGCTTTAGACAGAACACTGAAGCTTTCTTT. Protein: CASSFRQNTEAFF.

The V call is TRBV3-1 (or the pseudogene TRBV3-2), the J call TRBJ1-1, with TRBD1 matching 7 bases. Germline V gives CDR1 LGHDT, CDR2 YNNKEL (reference sequence). The V segment lost 4 bases and the J segment 4 bases; nucleotides outside the gene matches: 9. The CDR3 is 15 residues long. For the CDR3, the DNA is TGTGCCAGCAGCCGAAAGAGGACAGGAGGCACTGAAGCTTTCTTT. Its translation is CASSRKRTGGTEAFF.

This clone was detected only a few times. V is TRBV4-3 and J is TRBJ1-1, with D uncertain. Germline loops: CDR1 LGHNA, CDR2 YSLEER. This CDR3 comprises 13 residues. The V and J ends lost 4 bases and 1 base respectively, with 7 bases between them. The CDR3 DNA reads as TGCGCCAGCAGCCGGGCAGCGAACACTGAAGCTTTCTTT. It encodes CASSRAANTEAFF.

This clone has a handful of counts. V is TRBV10-3 and J is TRBJ1-1, with a weak D call TRBD1 (6 bases). Trimming cost V 8 bases and J 1 base, with 11 bases left between them. CDR1 is ENHRY and CDR2 is SYGVKD in the germline V gene. The CDR3 has 13 amino acids. CDR3 region: CAIGKDRNTEAFF. CDR3 DNA sequence: TGTGCCATCGGGAAGGACAGGAACACTGAAGCTTTCTTT.

The chain carries TRBV5-1 and TRBJ2-5; possible D gene TRBD2, 7 bases. Germline CDR1 reads SGHRS; CDR2 reads YFSETQ. Trimming took off 4 bases at V and 2 bases at J, with 18 bases between the two ends. The CDR3 has 16 amino acids. The CDR3 loop reads CASSLGSGGLQETQYF. The CDR3 region has the DNA TGCGCCAGCAGCCTTGGTTCGGGGGGCTTACAAGAGACCCAGTACTTC.